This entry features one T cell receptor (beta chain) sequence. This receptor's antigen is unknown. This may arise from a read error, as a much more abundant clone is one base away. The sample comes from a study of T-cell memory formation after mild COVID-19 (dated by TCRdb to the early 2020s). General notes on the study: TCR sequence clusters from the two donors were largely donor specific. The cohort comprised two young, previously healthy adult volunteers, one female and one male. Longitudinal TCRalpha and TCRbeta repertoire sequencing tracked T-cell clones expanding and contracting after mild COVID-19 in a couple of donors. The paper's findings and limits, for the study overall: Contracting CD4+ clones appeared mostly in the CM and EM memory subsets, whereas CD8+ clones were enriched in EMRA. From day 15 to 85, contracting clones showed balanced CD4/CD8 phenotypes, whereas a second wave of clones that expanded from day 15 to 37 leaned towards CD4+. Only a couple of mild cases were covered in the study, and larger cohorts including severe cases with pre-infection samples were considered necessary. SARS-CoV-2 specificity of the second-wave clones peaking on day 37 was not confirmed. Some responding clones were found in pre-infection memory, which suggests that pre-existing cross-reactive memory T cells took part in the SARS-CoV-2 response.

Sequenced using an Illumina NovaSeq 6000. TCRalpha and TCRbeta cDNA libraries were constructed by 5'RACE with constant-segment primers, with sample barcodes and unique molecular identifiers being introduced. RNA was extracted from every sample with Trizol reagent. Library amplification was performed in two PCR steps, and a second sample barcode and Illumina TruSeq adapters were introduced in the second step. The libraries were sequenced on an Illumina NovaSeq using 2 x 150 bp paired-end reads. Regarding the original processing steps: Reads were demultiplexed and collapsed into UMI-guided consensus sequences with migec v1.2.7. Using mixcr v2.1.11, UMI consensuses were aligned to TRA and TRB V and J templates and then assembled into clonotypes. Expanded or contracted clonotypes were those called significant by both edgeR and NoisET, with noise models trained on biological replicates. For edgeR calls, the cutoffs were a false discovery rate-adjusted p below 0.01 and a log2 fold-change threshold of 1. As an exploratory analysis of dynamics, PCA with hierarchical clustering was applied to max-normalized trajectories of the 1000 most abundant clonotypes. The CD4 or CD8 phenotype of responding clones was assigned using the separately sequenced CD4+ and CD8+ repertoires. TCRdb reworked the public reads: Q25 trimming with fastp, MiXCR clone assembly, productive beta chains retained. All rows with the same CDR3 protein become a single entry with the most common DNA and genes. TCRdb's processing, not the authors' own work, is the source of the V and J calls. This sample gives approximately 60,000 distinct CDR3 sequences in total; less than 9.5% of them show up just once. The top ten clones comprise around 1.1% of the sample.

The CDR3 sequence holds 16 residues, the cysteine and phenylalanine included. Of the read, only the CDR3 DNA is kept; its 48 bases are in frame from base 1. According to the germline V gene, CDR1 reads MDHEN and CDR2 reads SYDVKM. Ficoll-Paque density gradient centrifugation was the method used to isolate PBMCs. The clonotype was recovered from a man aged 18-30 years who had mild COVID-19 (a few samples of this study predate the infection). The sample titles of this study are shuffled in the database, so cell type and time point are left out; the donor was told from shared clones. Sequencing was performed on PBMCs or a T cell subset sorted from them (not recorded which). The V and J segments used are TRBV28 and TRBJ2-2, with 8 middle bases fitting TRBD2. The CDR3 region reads CAGSSSGTSVAGELFF. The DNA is TGTGCCGGCAGTTCCTCCGGGACTAGTGTGGCCGGGGAGCTGTTTTTT.